This entry concerns a single T cell receptor (beta chain). Total RNA extraction produced at least 5.5 micrograms (per sample) for the study. The data originate from a study of blood T cells in healthy people across ages. Then a second PCR, running roughly 7 to 11 cycles, was carried out with a sample-barcoded 5' primer and a J-beta primer mix. A tag from a template-switch adaptor with 12 random nucleotides marked each cDNA molecule. TCRdb re-analysed the 5' RACE reads in MiXCR, keeping a single row per CDR3 protein. Among hundreds of thousands of distinct CDR3 sequences, approximately 25% were seen once, and the ten largest hold more than 7.5%. Germline V gives CDR1 MNHNS, CDR2 SASEGT. Trimming pared 7 bases from V and 7 bases from J, leaving 14 bases between. The CDR3 totals 14 residues. In addition, the sample was reused for a study of T cells of mothers and their children. That source adds: Primer M1S, used in the second PCR, introduced sample barcodes and 2-4 random nucleotides. Each mother gave over 8.5 million TCR beta CDR3 reads; each child, a few million.

Input material: blood. The receptor was derived from a boy younger than 18 in good health. V and J are TRBV6-1 and TRBJ1-6; D uncertain. CDR3 sequence: CASIGMGRNSPLHF. The CDR3 bases are TGTGCCAGCATCGGAATGGGGAGGAATTCACCCCTCCACTTT.